Detailed here is one TCR beta chain. The clone's antigen remains unknown. At one end the junction does not follow the germline gene, possibly because of a read error. The data were taken from a study of Graves' ophthalmopathy and Graves' hyperthyroidism (dated by TCRdb to 2016 to 2019). A note on the overall study: Peripheral blood was collected before any treatment was given, at the time of initial diagnosis. To tell Graves' ophthalmopathy apart from Graves' hyperthyroidism, and to predict which patients would progress to ophthalmopathy, the study relied on TCR beta repertoire signatures. In total, approximately 140 blood samples were TCR-sequenced: fewer than 50 ophthalmopathy, about 75 hyperthyroidism and some 17 hyperthyroidism-to-ophthalmopathy patients. To explore V-J signatures distinguishing ophthalmopathy from hyperthyroidism, a discovery set of around 97 patients (about 44 ophthalmopathy, roughly 56 stable hyperthyroidism) was enrolled. The independent validation cohort included under 20 hyperthyroidism patients plus 17 patients who later progressed from hyperthyroidism to ophthalmopathy. In six or seven hyperthyroidism patients, the T-cell repertoires found in thyroid tissue were compared with those found in blood. Following sample collection, hyperthyroidism patients were given methimazole at a starting dose of 30 mg daily, and ophthalmopathy patients were given high-dose intravenous methylprednisolone.

The germline V gene (reference sequence) provides CDR1 DFQATT and CDR2 SNEGSKA. The CDR3 runs 12 amino acids, cysteine and phenylalanine included. Here the CDR3 DNA is all that survives: 36 bases in frame from base 1. For repertoire sequencing, TCR beta CDR3 regions were amplified from RNA transcripts. HTBI primers and the Qiagen OneStep RT-PCR kit were used in a first-round RT-PCR, which was followed by a second-round multiplex PCR, size selection and purification. Libraries were sequenced paired-end with 100 bp reads on an Illumina HiSeq2000. Processing in the source paper ran as follows. Reads were processed with SOAPnuke, discarding reads with adapters, uncalled bases, mean Phred below 15, or no exact constant-primer or identifier match. COPE v1.2.5 was used to merge high-quality paired reads. Unique nucleotide sequences were defined as clonotypes and aligned to IMGT TRB V, D and J references using MiTCR v1.1. Only V-J combinations with frequency above 0.0001 were analysed, covering around 99% of repertoires. For each V-J combination, a TCR clonal expansion and chaos score was defined as F50 clonal expansion divided by the chaos observed in the TCRdist matrix. Features were reduced by Welch's t-statistics and random forest to over 10 V-J combinations, which fed a naive Bayes classifier. Thyroid-blood repertoire similarity was quantified with the Morisita-Horn index. The raw public reads went through TCRdb reprocessing: fastp at Q25, MiXCR clone calling, in-frame beta chains kept. Rows with a matching CDR3 protein are joined into one entry that keeps the most common DNA and genes. It is TCRdb's table, rather than the study itself, that gives the V and J calls and clone size. This sample holds more than 550,000 distinct CDR3 sequences; 35% to 45% were observed only once. About 3.3% of the sample is in the top ten clones.

Overall results and qualifications from the work: In validation, the model predicted ophthalmopathy progression with over 60% sensitivity and 72.22% specificity; some 13 predicted patients were CT-confirmed with GO in a median of about 7.1 months. In cross-validation, the 13-signature model distinguished ophthalmopathy from stable hyperthyroidism with 85% to 90% sensitivity and about 84% specificity, and in the test set the corresponding values were around 80% and 75%. No statistical method was used to predetermine the sample size, and group allocation was not hidden from the investigators. Most expanded thyroid clonotypes with a frequency above 0.001 also appeared in blood, which suggests that blood repertoires may reflect the immune response in the thyroid.

Patients with ophthalmopathy had moderately to severely active disease, with a Clinical Activity Score of 3 or more, a NOSPECS grade of 4 or more, and a disease duration of less than 3 months. Anyone with other autoimmune diseases, uncontrolled infections, pregnancy or lactation was excluded from the study. Diagnosis relied on clinical symptoms, serum thyroxine, TRAb, thyroid ultrasound and orbital computed tomography. Using Ficoll-Paque density gradient centrifugation, PBMCs were isolated from approximately 11 ml of fresh peripheral blood. Total RNA was extracted using Trizol reagent, and RNA quality was checked on an Agilent 2100 Bioanalyzer.

The source of this sequence is an adult man with Graves' ophthalmopathy. The sample was peripheral blood. The chain couples TRBV20-1 to TRBJ2-7; the D gene is perhaps TRBD2, from 5 matching bases. The nucleotide sequence is given as TGCAGTGCTAGTGATGGTCCTGGGGAGCAGTGCTTC. Its protein is CSASDGPGEQCF.